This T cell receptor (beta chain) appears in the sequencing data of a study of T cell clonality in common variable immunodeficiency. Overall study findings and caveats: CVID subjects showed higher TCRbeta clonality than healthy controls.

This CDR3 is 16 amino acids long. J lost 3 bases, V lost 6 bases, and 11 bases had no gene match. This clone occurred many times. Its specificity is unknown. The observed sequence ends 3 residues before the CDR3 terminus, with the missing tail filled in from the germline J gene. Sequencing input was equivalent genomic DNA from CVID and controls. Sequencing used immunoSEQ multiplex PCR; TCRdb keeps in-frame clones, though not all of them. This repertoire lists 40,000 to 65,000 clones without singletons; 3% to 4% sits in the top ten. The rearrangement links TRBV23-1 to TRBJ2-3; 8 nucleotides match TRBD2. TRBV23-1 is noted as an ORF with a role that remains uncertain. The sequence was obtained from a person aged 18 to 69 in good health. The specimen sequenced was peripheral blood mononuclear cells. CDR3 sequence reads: CASSPRGGLSTDTQYF. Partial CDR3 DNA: TGCGCCAGCAGCCCTCGGGGGGGGCTCAGTACAGATACG.